The 30 T cell receptor beta chains below come from one sample, sequenced in a study of cytomegalovirus exposure and HLA in healthy donors. The PCR ran on 60 Vbeta and 13 Jbeta primers. Repertoires were generated with immunoSEQ multiplex PCR, while TCRdb's copy carries only in-frame clones and drops some. The sample shows fewer than 200,000 clones, 75% to 80% of them seen only once. Sequenced: PBMCs. All receptors derive from a woman aged 45-65 years in good health and CMV-seropositive.

This clone was picked up a small number of times. The chain carries TRBV4-2 and TRBJ2-7, with 9 positions matching TRBD2. Per germline, CDR1 LGHNA and CDR2 YNFKEQ. The trim removed 0 bases at V and 6 bases at J, leaving 6 bases unmatched. This CDR3 is 15 amino acids long. The CDR3 spells CASSQDLAGGLEQYF. CDR3 in DNA: TGTGCCAGCAGCCAAGATCTTGCGGGGGGGCTCGAGCAGTACTTC.

The V call is TRBV6-4, the J call TRBJ2-7; 9 positions agree with TRBD1. The CDR3 length is 18 residues. Looked up from germline, CDR1 is MRHNA and CDR2 is SNTAGT. V gave up 3 bases and J gave up 3 bases; unmatched junction bases: 15. Here the CDR3 reads CASSEGSRDRAIIYEQYF. CDR3 coding DNA: TGTGCCAGCAGTGAGGGGTCGAGGGACAGGGCCATCATCTACGAGCAGTACTTC.

The chain is built from TRBV7-3 and TRBJ2-5, with D perhaps TRBD2 (6 bases). Germline V lookup: CDR1 SGHTA, CDR2 FQGTGA. Trimming took off 2 bases at V and 2 bases at J, with 15 bases between the two ends. This CDR3 contains 16 residues. CDR3 loop: CASSLGVAALQETQYF. Here the CDR3 DNA reads TGTGCCAGCAGCTTAGGAGTAGCGGCCCTTCAAGAGACCCAGTACTTC. Full variable domain (remainder filled in from reference TRBV7-3 and TRBJ2-5): GAGVSQTPSNKVTEKGKYVELRCDPISGHTALYWYRQSLGQGPEFLIYFQGTGAADDSGLPNDRFFAVRPEGSVSTLKIQRTERGDSAVYLCASSLGVAALQETQYFGPGTRLLVL.

The V and J genes are TRBV19 and TRBJ1-2; 7 nucleotides line up with TRBD1. Germline V gene data show CDR1 as LNHDA and CDR2 as SQIVND (reference sequence). Trimming cost V 7 bases and J 7 bases; bases outside gene matches: 12. The CDR3 loop spans 14 amino acids. In DNA, the CDR3 is TGTGCCAGTAAGGAACACGGAAGGACAGGTGGCTACACCTTC. The encoded protein is CASKEHGRTGGYTF.

This clone has more than one count but fewer than ten. The rearrangement uses TRBV27 and TRBJ2-4; 7 bases map to TRBD2. Germline V gives CDR1 MNHEY, CDR2 SMNVEV (reference sequence). V shed 4 bases and J 2 bases; nucleotides not matched to a gene: 5. The CDR3 runs to 15 residues. CDR3 in amino acids: CASSSGGWSKNIQYF. The CDR3 DNA follows: TGTGCCAGCAGTTCGGGAGGCTGGTCCAAAAACATTCAGTACTTC.

The genes are TRBV6-5 and TRBJ2-3, with 11 nucleotides matching TRBD2. The CDR3 is 15 residues long. The germline V gene has CDR1 MNHEY and CDR2 SVGAGI. Unmatched junction bases numbered 6, after V lost 4 bases and J lost 6 bases. CDR3 sequence (DNA): TGTGCCAGCAGTTTCACTAGCGGGGGACGGGATACGCAGTATTTT. It is translated as CASSFTSGGRDTQYF.

The chain links TRBV7-9 to TRBJ1-1; D perhaps matches TRBD1 (6 bases). CDR1 is SEHNR, CDR2 FQNEAQ, per germline (reference sequence). CDR3 length: 17 amino acids. Trimming pared 7 bases from V and 4 bases from J, leaving 25 bases between. CDR3 sequence reads: CASTKSGGAGGGTEAFF. The DNA of the CDR3 is TGTGCCAGCACCAAAAGCGGGGGCGCGGGCGGAGGCACTGAAGCTTTCTTT.

This clone occurred once. The rearrangement links TRBV4-1 to TRBJ1-2; D is ambiguous. CDR1 is MGHRA and CDR2 is YSYEKL in the germline V gene. The CDR3 contains 14 residues. Deletions cut 0 bases from V and 8 bases from J, with 13 bases between. The CDR3 here is CASSQDPGKYGYTF. The CDR3 DNA reads TGCGCCAGCAGCCAAGACCCGGGGAAGTACGGCTACACCTTC.

This clone is a singleton in its sample. In DNA form, the CDR3 reads TGTGCCAGCTCACCGAGTCAAGCGCTCCTTGGGGAGCAGTTCTTC. It encodes CASSPSQALLGEQFF. The genes are TRBV18 and TRBJ2-1; no clear D. This CDR3 is built from 15 residues. The germline gives CDR1 KGHSH, CDR2 LQKENI. Trimming took 3 bases from V and 10 from J, leaving 19 bases between them. Full variable domain (outside the CDR3, taken from reference TRBV18 and TRBJ2-1): NAGVMQNPRHLVRRRGQEARLRCSPMKGHSHVYWYRQLPEEGLKFMVYLQKENIIDESGMPKERFSAEFPKEGPSILRIQQVVRGDSAAYFCASSPSQALLGEQFFGPGTRLTVL.

This sequence joins TRBV27 and TRBJ1-2; tentative D call: TRBD1 (6 bases). This CDR3 has 13 residues. The germline V and J ends were trimmed by 3 bases and 4 bases, with 9 bases remaining between them. Germline-derived CDR1 and CDR2 are MNHEY and SMNVEV (reference sequence). The CDR3 spells CASSLGRGYGYTF. In DNA, the CDR3 is TGTGCCAGCAGTTTGGGCAGGGGCTATGGCTACACCTTC.

J is TRBJ2-7 and V is TRBV5-6; TRBD2 matches at 15 bases. The CDR3 consists of 17 residues. Germline V gene sequence: CDR1 SGHDT, CDR2 YYEEEE. The junction had 10 bases not matched to a gene; V was cut back by 6 bases and J by 3 bases. CDR3 sequence: CASKRGTSGRTDYEQYF. DNA for the CDR3: TGTGCCAGCAAACGCGGGACTAGCGGGAGGACCGACTACGAGCAGTACTTC.

V is TRBV30 and J is TRBJ2-2; a weak D match, TRBD2 (6 bases). This CDR3 has 16 residues. V dropped 4 bases and J dropped 1 base, with 16 bases sitting between them. Germline assignment: CDR1 GTSNPN and CDR2 SVGIG (reference sequence). CDR3: CAWMTASALNTGELFF. In DNA, the CDR3 is TGTGCCTGGATGACGGCTAGCGCCCTGAACACCGGGGAGCTGTTTTTT.

CDR3 amino acids: CASTFGRGTEAFF. The CDR3 DNA reads TGTGCCAGCACTTTTGGGCGGGGAACTGAAGCTTTCTTT. This chain connects TRBV27 to TRBJ1-1; no reliable D call. CDR1 and CDR2 from the germline V gene are MNHEY and SMNVEV (reference sequence). The germline V and J ends were trimmed by 7 bases and 5 bases, with 14 bases remaining between them. This CDR3 contains 13 residues.

This clone was seen a few times. The chain uses TRBV6-4 and TRBJ2-7, with 11 bases fitting TRBD2. Germline CDR1 is MRHNA and CDR2 is SNTAGT. V trimming: 5 bases; J trimming: 0 bases; junction bases outside the gene matches: 3. The CDR3 has 15 amino acids. CDR3 nucleotides: TGTGCCAGCAGTAGACTAGCGGGGAGCTCCTACGAGCAGTACTTC. Residues: CASSRLAGSSYEQYF.

This chain links TRBV7-6 with TRBJ2-1; 11 nucleotides line up with TRBD2. Per the germline V gene, CDR1 is SGHVS and CDR2 is FNYEAQ. V lost 1 base, J lost 6 bases, and 5 bases stayed unmatched. The CDR3 extends over 16 amino acids. The CDR3 DNA follows: TGTGCCAGCAGCTTAGAACTAGCGGGAGTGTCCAATGAGCAGTTCTTC. As protein: CASSLELAGVSNEQFF.

This sequence joins TRBV6-1 and TRBJ2-7, with D maybe TRBD2 (7 bases). V lost 4 bases and J 1 base, leaving 11 bases between the germline ends. This CDR3 comprises 14 residues. Germline assignment: CDR1 MNHNS and CDR2 SASEGT. CDR3 sequence (DNA): TGTGCCAGCAGTGGGCGGGGGCAATCCTACGAGCAGTACTTC. It yields the protein CASSGRGQSYEQYF.

The chain couples TRBV11-2 to TRBJ2-7, with TRBD1 matching over 8 bases. Germline trimming cut 2 bases from V and 4 bases from J; bases unmatched to any gene: 7. CDR1 and CDR2 from the germline V gene are SGHAT and FQNNGV. The CDR3 is 15 amino acids. CDR3 nucleotides: TGTGCCAGCAGCTTATCCGACAGGGGACCGTACGAGCAGTACTTC. Its protein product is CASSLSDRGPYEQYF.

V usage is TRBV6-6 and J usage is TRBJ1-2, with D hard to call. CDR1 is MNHNY and CDR2 is SVGAGI in the germline V gene (reference sequence). The CDR3 loop spans 13 amino acids. Trimming removed 10 bases from V and 4 bases from J, with 16 bases in between. The CDR3 reads CATSEGGSYGYTF. For the CDR3, the DNA is TGTGCCACCTCAGAGGGAGGGTCCTATGGCTACACCTTC.

This clone came up a few times. This chain uses TRBV6-6 with TRBJ2-7; 9 nucleotides match TRBD1. V lost 2 bases and J lost 4; bases outside the gene matches: 6. CDR1 and CDR2 from the germline V gene are MNHNY and SVGAGI (reference sequence). The CDR3 length is 15 residues. DNA of the CDR3: TGTGCCAGCAGTTACATTGGGACAGGGTATTACGAGCAGTACTTC. Its protein product is CASSYIGTGYYEQYF.

J is TRBJ2-3 and V is TRBV11-2, with TRBD2 identical over 7 bases. CDR1 SGHAT and CDR2 FQNNGV come from the germline V gene. J was trimmed by 4 bases and V by 5 bases; bases with no gene match: 6. The CDR3 is made up of 14 amino acids. The CDR3 region has the DNA TGTGCCAGCAGCAAGGGACTAATTTCAGATACGCAGTATTTT. Encoded protein: CASSKGLISDTQYF.

This clone has a single count. J is TRBJ2-1 and V is TRBV18; 9 nucleotides line up with TRBD1. The junction had 6 bases not matched to a gene; V was cut back by 6 bases and J by 15 bases. The CDR3 totals 11 residues. Germline V gives CDR1 KGHSH, CDR2 LQKENI. DNA of the CDR3: TGTGCCAGCTCTAGGGACAGGGTTGCGTTCTTC. This sequence encodes CASSRDRVAFF.

The chain uses TRBV7-9 and TRBJ1-4; 10 bases match TRBD1. This CDR3 region has 17 residues. Germline assignment: CDR1 SEHNR and CDR2 FQNEAQ (reference sequence). J lost 8 bases, V lost 5 bases, and 14 bases had no gene match. CDR3 bases: TGTGCCAGCAGCCCGGGAAAGGCCGGGACAGGGGACGAAAAACTGTTTTTT. Its translation is CASSPGKAGTGDEKLFF.

The chain recombines TRBV2 with TRBJ1-1, with D perhaps matching TRBD1 (6 bases). The CDR3 sequence is 15 residues long. V was pared by 2 bases and J by 4 bases, with 14 bases between. Germline lookup yields CDR1 SNHLY and CDR2 FYNNEI. The CDR3 loop reads CASSELTGYTTEAFF. As DNA, the CDR3 is TGTGCCAGCAGTGAATTAACAGGGTATACCACTGAAGCTTTCTTT.

The chain carries TRBV9 and TRBJ2-3, with TRBD1 identical over 7 bases. Germline V gives CDR1 SGDLS, CDR2 YYNGEE. Unmatched junction bases numbered 11, after V lost 4 bases and J lost 0 bases. The CDR3 sequence is 17 residues long. CDR3 nucleotide sequence: TGTGCCAGCAGCCCAGGGCCAGGGGGAACAAGCACAGATACGCAGTATTTT. It translates to CASSPGPGGTSTDTQYF.

The rearrangement links TRBV10-2 to TRBJ1-1; D may be TRBD1 (6 bases). The CDR3 consists of 12 residues. Germline lookup yields CDR1 WSHSY and CDR2 SAAADI. V lost 0 bases and J lost 9, with 8 bases in between. CDR3 nucleotides: TGCGCCAGCAGTGAGTCGAGGGGGAAAGCTTTCTTT. It specifies CASSESRGKAFF.

This clone was seen only once. The V gene is TRBV28, the J gene TRBJ2-7; D call uncertain. The CDR3 contains 13 residues. Germline loops: CDR1 MDHEN, CDR2 SYDVKM. V gave up 3 bases and J gave up 0 bases, with 6 bases separating them. Here the CDR3 reads CASSLALSYEQYF. The CDR3 DNA sequence: TGTGCCAGCAGTTTGGCCCTCTCCTACGAGCAGTACTTC.

This chain joins TRBV13 and TRBJ1-1, with D unresolved. V was cut by 10 bases and J by 7 bases, with 19 bases left in between. The germline CDR1 and CDR2 sequences are PRHDT and FYEKMQ (reference sequence). This CDR3 has 13 amino acids. The CDR3 DNA reads as TGTGCCACCCTGGAACAGCTACGAGATGAAGCTTTCTTT. Translation: CATLEQLRDEAFF.

A note on this clone: Within the sample, other DNA sequences also encode this same CDR3. The chain recombines TRBV9 with TRBJ2-3; perhaps TRBD2 as D (6 bases). The CDR3 covers 14 residues. Germline CDR1 and CDR2: SGDLS and YYNGEE. Trimming shortened V by 2 bases and J by 6 bases, and 13 bases separated the two germline ends. DNA for the CDR3: TGTGCCAGCAGCGTGGGGGGAGACACGGATACGCAGTATTTT. Its translation: CASSVGGDTDTQYF.

The chain links TRBV27 to TRBJ2-7; D is perhaps TRBD1 (5 bases). The V and J ends lost 3 bases and 2 bases respectively, with 8 bases between them. The CDR3 is 13 amino acids. Per the germline V gene, CDR1 is MNHEY and CDR2 is SMNVEV (reference sequence). The CDR3 loop reads CASSLAGPYEQYF. The CDR3 coding sequence is TGTGCCAGCAGTTTGGCAGGGCCCTACGAGCAGTACTTC.

The genes are TRBV7-2 and TRBJ2-5, with D hard to call. The germline V gene encodes CDR1 SGHTA and CDR2 FQGNSA. CDR3 length: 13 amino acids. V was trimmed by 5 bases and J by 2 bases, leaving 9 bases between them. CDR3 sequence: CASSQILQETQYF. CDR3 coding DNA: TGTGCCAGCAGCCAGATTCTTCAAGAGACCCAGTACTTC. The complete variable domain, with remaining parts taken from reference TRBV7-2 and TRBJ2-5, reads GAGVSQSPSNKVTEKGKDVELRCDPISGHTALYWYRQSLGQGLEFLIYFQGNSAPDKSGLPSDRFSAERTGGSVSTLTIQRTQQEDSAVYLCASSQILQETQYFGPGTRLLVL.